This T cell receptor beta chain was documented in a study of shared clonotypes between healthy human individuals. The protocol was immunoSEQ multiplex PCR, while the TCRdb copy is restricted to in-frame clones and leaves out a portion. The sample lists approximately 500,000 clones, 90% to 97% occurring once. CD4+ cells underwent separation, giving CD45RA+ naive and CD45RA-negative memory subsets. CDR1 MDHEN and CDR2 SYDVKM come from the germline V gene. The CDR3 length is 14 residues. The gene calls are TRBV28 and TRBJ2-5; 8 bases are a match to TRBD2. The J call may be mistaken, given a closer DNA end match to TRBJ2-7. The sample consisted of naive CD4+ T cells sorted from blood. The subset is: CD45RA+ positively selected. This TCR derives from a woman in her 30s in good health. The CDR3, as DNA: TGTGCCAGCAGGTTAGCGGGGCCTGCCTACGAGCAGTACTTC. Residues: CASRLAGPAYEQYF.